This T cell receptor beta chain was documented in a study of tumor-infiltrating lymphocytes in oesophageal squamous cell carcinoma. Each CDR3 protein gets one entry after TCRdb re-called the PCR reads with MiXCR. The sample has approximately 15,000 distinct CDR3 sequences; roughly 50% are singletons. The germline CDR1 and CDR2 sequences are MDHEN and SYDVKM. The CDR3 has 13 amino acids. V lost 2 bases to trimming and J lost 2 bases, with 7 bases between them. Judged by abundance, this clonotype is medium-sized. The chain uses TRBV28 and TRBJ2-7; D possibly corresponds to TRBD2 (5 bases). The clonotype was recovered from a male donor with esophageal squamous cell carcinoma. Sequencing input: esophageal tumor tissue. The CDR3 nucleotides read TGTGCCAGCAGTTTAAGCGGCACCTACGAGCAGTACTTC. Amino acids: CASSLSGTYEQYF.